Below are 15 T cell receptor beta chains sequenced from a single sample in a study of cytomegalovirus exposure and HLA in healthy donors (dated by TCRdb to about 2017). The library came from the immunoSEQ multiplex PCR assay. The multiplex PCR relied on a mix of 60 forward primers for TCR Vbeta segments and 13 reverse primers for TCR Jbeta segments. TCRdb's version of the immuneACCESS table is confined to in-frame rearrangements and falls short of the full clone set. An unresolved V gene accounts for under half of the shortfall where checked; the remainder is of unknown origin. The sample contains approximately 150,000 clones, 79% of them found a single time. The ten largest clones represent 6.3% of the sample. Input material: PBMCs. Receptors were obtained from a man in his fifties or sixties in good health and CMV-seropositive.

The genes are TRBV29-1 and TRBJ2-3, with 10 bases matching TRBD2. From germline, CDR1 is SQVTM and CDR2 ANQGSEA. Trimming at V came to 4 bases and at J to 4 bases, leaving 11 bases not matched to a gene. This CDR3 is 16 amino acids long. CDR3 sequence: CSVVWASGSRADTQYF. DNA for the CDR3: TGCAGCGTTGTCTGGGCTAGCGGGAGTAGGGCAGATACGCAGTATTTT.

This chain uses TRBV7-3 with TRBJ2-2; D gene ambiguous. Germline V gene sequence: CDR1 SGHTA, CDR2 FQGTGA. Trimming stripped 3 bases from V and 2 bases from J, with 7 bases between. The CDR3 is made up of 14 amino acids. The CDR3 region is CASSFLSNTGELFF. For the CDR3, the DNA is TGTGCCAGCAGCTTTCTTTCTAACACCGGGGAGCTGTTTTTT.

This sequence joins TRBV18 and TRBJ2-7; the match to TRBD2 covers 9 bases. The germline V gene encodes CDR1 KGHSH and CDR2 LQKENI. The CDR3 runs to 14 residues. V was pared by 3 bases and J by 5 bases, with 5 bases of the junction left unmatched. The CDR3 region has the DNA TGTGCCAGCTCACCTAGCGGGAGCGTCGACGAGCAGTACTTC. Its translation: CASSPSGSVDEQYF.

This clone was seen only a few times. V is TRBV27 and J is TRBJ1-2, with TRBD1 as a possible D gene (5 bases). Germline lookup yields CDR1 MNHEY and CDR2 SMNVEV (reference sequence). V lost 5 bases and J 3 bases, leaving 22 bases between the germline ends. This CDR3 has 17 amino acids. CDR3 loop: CASSPSPTSQGHYGYTF. The CDR3 nucleotides are TGTGCCAGCAGTCCCTCCCCGACCTCGCAGGGCCACTATGGCTACACCTTC.

The V call is TRBV2, the J call TRBJ2-7; D unresolved. This CDR3 region has 12 residues. CDR1 SNHLY and CDR2 FYNNEI come from the germline V gene. The germline V and J ends were trimmed by 10 bases and 2 bases, with 12 bases remaining between them. The CDR3 sequence: CATNEVAYEQYF. CDR3 DNA sequence: TGTGCCACCAATGAAGTAGCCTACGAGCAGTACTTC.

This chain connects TRBV29-1 to TRBJ1-1; 7 bases agree with TRBD1. Looked up from germline, CDR1 is SQVTM and CDR2 is ANQGSEA. The CDR3 consists of 14 residues. The V and J ends lost 7 bases and 0 bases, in that order; junction bases with no gene match: 8. As DNA, the CDR3 is TGCAGCGCCGGCGAGGGGGCCTTGAACACTGAAGCTTTCTTT. It yields the protein CSAGEGALNTEAFF.

CDR3 nucleotides: TGTGCCAGCAGTGCCTCTAGCGGGAGAGGGGGCGAGCAGTACTTC. This codes for CASSASSGRGGEQYF. V usage is TRBV6-1 and J usage is TRBJ2-7; 10 nucleotides match TRBD2. Germline-derived CDR1 and CDR2 are MNHNS and SASEGT. Trimming cost V 4 bases and J 6 bases; bases outside gene matches: 9. The CDR3 is 15 residues long.

The chain joins TRBV5-1 to TRBJ1-1, with TRBD1 identical over 7 bases. Looked up from germline, CDR1 is SGHRS and CDR2 is YFSETQ. This CDR3 has 15 residues. V dropped 3 bases and J dropped 1; count of bases not matched to a gene: 6. The CDR3 nucleotides are TGCGCCAGCAGCTCGACAGGGAGGTCGAACACTGAAGCTTTCTTT. Translating it yields CASSSTGRSNTEAFF. Full variable domain (remainder filled in from reference TRBV5-1 and TRBJ1-1): KAGVTQTPRYLIKTRGQQVTLSCSPISGHRSVSWYQQTPGQGLQFLFEYFSETQRNKGNFPGRFSGRQFSNSRSEMNVSTLELGDSALYLCASSSTGRSNTEAFFGQGTRLTVV.

The rearrangement uses TRBV5-1 and TRBJ1-2, with D unclear. CDR1 and CDR2 (germline): SGHRS, YFSETQ. The CDR3 length is 14 residues. Trimming cost V 4 bases and J 2 bases, with 12 bases left between them. DNA for the CDR3: TGCGCCAGCAGCATCGGAGGGCAGAACTATGGCTACACCTTC. As protein: CASSIGGQNYGYTF.

The chain employs TRBV6-6 and TRBJ2-7; 10 bases are shared with TRBD2. Germline CDR1 reads MNHNY; CDR2 reads SVGAGI (reference sequence). The CDR3 loop spans 14 amino acids. V trimming: 6 bases; J trimming: 5 bases; junction bases outside the gene matches: 7. The chain's CDR3 is CASSSLAGFHEQYF. The CDR3, as DNA: TGTGCCAGCAGCTCACTAGCGGGGTTTCACGAGCAGTACTTC.

The V and J genes are TRBV11-3 and TRBJ2-5; 12 bases are a match to TRBD1. Germline CDR1 and CDR2: SGHNT and YENEEA. V shed 5 bases, J shed 4 bases, and the junction held 5 bases outside the gene matches. The CDR3 is made up of 15 amino acids. The CDR3 bases are TGTGCCAGCAGCCCGGGACAGGGGGCAGGAGAGACCCAGTACTTC. Translated, it gives CASSPGQGAGETQYF.

The chain joins TRBV19 to TRBJ2-3, with 14 bases fitting TRBD2. Germline values: CDR1 LNHDA, CDR2 SQIVND (reference sequence). Trimming at V came to 4 bases and at J to 6 bases, leaving 9 bases not matched to a gene. The CDR3 is 17 residues long. The CDR3: CASSKFGTSGSYDTQYF. CDR3 DNA: TGTGCCAGTAGTAAATTCGGGACTAGCGGGAGTTATGATACGCAGTATTTT.

The chain joins TRBV7-2 to TRBJ2-6; 7 bases line up with TRBD2. Trimming cost V 5 bases and J 0 bases; bases outside gene matches: 7. Germline assignment: CDR1 SGHTA and CDR2 FQGNSA. CDR3 size: 17 residues. CDR3 DNA: TGTGCCAGCAGCCCTCTCGGGGGGAACTCTGGGGCCAACGTCCTGACTTTC. Translating gives CASSPLGGNSGANVLTF. The whole variable domain, filled in from reference TRBV7-2 and TRBJ2-6, reads GAGVSQSPSNKVTEKGKDVELRCDPISGHTALYWYRQSLGQGLEFLIYFQGNSAPDKSGLPSDRFSAERTGGSVSTLTIQRTQQEDSAVYLCASSPLGGNSGANVLTFGAGSRLTVL.

This sequence joins TRBV5-1 and TRBJ2-7, with 8 bases lining up with TRBD1. The CDR3 sequence is 14 residues long. The V segment lost 3 bases and the J segment 6 bases; nucleotides outside the gene matches: 8. Germline CDR1 SGHRS, CDR2 YFSETQ. The CDR3 region is CASSSLTGAVEQYF. Written as DNA, the CDR3 is TGCGCCAGCAGCTCCTTGACAGGGGCCGTCGAGCAGTACTTC.

The V and J genes are TRBV19 and TRBJ2-3; TRBD2 matches 12 bases. Germline CDR1 and CDR2: LNHDA and SQIVND (reference sequence). Trimming removed 4 bases from V and 0 bases from J; junction bases left unmatched: 8. There are 18 residues in the CDR3. CDR3 protein: CASSTGLAGRRSTDTQYF. CDR3 bases: TGTGCCAGTAGTACCGGACTAGCGGGGAGGAGGAGCACAGATACGCAGTATTTT. The full variable domain, with the rest looked up from reference TRBV19 and TRBJ2-3, is DGGITQSPKYLFRKEGQNVTLSCEQNLNHDAMYWYRQDPGQGLRLIYYSQIVNDFQKGDIAEGYSVSREKKESFPLTVTSAQKNPTAFYLCASSTGLAGRRSTDTQYFGPGTRLTVL.